Listed here are 3 T cell receptor beta chains from one sample, sequenced in a study of CD8 T cells in Susac syndrome. RNA totalling roughly 0.45 to 1 ug underwent reverse transcription with random hexamers. TCRdb ran MiXCR on the immunoSEQ multiplex PCR reads and lists one entry per CDR3 protein. The sample has roughly 150,000 distinct CDR3 sequences, 95% seen once. The sequencing input was CD4+ T cells from PBMCs. The receptor set was obtained from a human donor with Susac syndrome.

The genes are TRBV7-2 and TRBJ2-5; 13 nucleotides align to TRBD2. Unmatched junction bases numbered 5, after V lost 5 bases and J lost 2 bases. The CDR3 is made up of 16 amino acids. Germline V CDR1 and CDR2: SGHTA, FQGNSA. CDR3 coding DNA: TGTGCCAGCAGCGTAAGGACTAGCGGGGGTCAAGAGACCCAGTACTTC. It specifies CASSVRTSGGQETQYF.

V gene TRBV14 combines with J gene TRBJ1-4, with a possible D match to TRBD1 (5 bases). This CDR3 has 15 residues. The germline gives CDR1 SGHDN, CDR2 FVKESK. Trimming shortened V by 0 bases and J by 5 bases, and 10 bases separated the two germline ends. The CDR3 spells CASSQDGAPNEKLFF. The CDR3 DNA follows: TGTGCCAGCAGCCAAGATGGGGCGCCCAATGAAAAACTGTTTTTT.

V gene TRBV20-1 combines with J gene TRBJ1-1; the D is unclear. The V end was cut by 7 bases, the J end by 1 base, with 10 bases between. The V gene's germline CDR1 is DFQATT and CDR2 SNEGSKA (reference sequence). This CDR3 region has 12 residues. The CDR3 sequence: CSVLGPNTEAFF. The CDR3 DNA reads TGCAGTGTCCTCGGGCCGAACACTGAAGCTTTCTTT.